This T cell receptor beta chain was identified in a study of CD8 T cells in ankylosing spondylitis. Researchers built TCR beta libraries using quantitative 5'-RACE with molecular barcodes. MiXCR, applied by TCRdb to the 5' RACE reads, yields one record per CDR3 protein. Of 250,000 to 300,000 distinct CDR3 sequences listed, roughly 18% are singletons. This clonotype came up many times. Germline V gene lookup returns CDR1 LGHNA and CDR2 YNFKEQ. The CDR3 has 22 residues. With V trimmed by 4 bases and J by 3 bases, 19 bases remained unmatched. The sequenced sample was blood, either unsorted or a sorted T cell fraction (not recorded which). The J gene is TRBJ2-1, the V gene TRBV4-2, with 15 bases matching TRBD2. The clonotype comes from a male donor with ankylosing spondylitis or in good health (not recorded which). The CDR3 is CASSPSPIVAGTSGGHYNEQFF. CDR3 sequence (DNA): TGTGCCAGCAGCCCCAGTCCGATTGTCGCCGGGACTAGCGGGGGGCACTACAATGAGCAGTTCTTC.